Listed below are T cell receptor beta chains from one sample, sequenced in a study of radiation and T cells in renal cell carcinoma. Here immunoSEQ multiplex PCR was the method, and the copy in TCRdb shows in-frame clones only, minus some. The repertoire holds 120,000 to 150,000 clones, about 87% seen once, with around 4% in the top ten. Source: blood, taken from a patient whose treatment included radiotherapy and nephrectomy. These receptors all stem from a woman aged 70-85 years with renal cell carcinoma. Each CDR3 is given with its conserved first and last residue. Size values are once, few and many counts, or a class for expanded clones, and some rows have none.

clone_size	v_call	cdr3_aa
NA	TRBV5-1	CASSLGRENTEAFF
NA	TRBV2	CASGGQAANQPQHF
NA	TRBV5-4	CASSLAGTGNSPLHF
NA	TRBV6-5	CASSPTGGNQPQHF
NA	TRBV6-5	CASSRSQGARYTQYF
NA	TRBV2	CASNDPGQPEHYGYTF
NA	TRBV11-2	CASSAREAQYF
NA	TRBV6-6	CASSYKGRGVGYTF
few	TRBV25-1	CASSAGQGGTEAFF
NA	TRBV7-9	CASSLRDSNSPLHF
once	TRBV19	CASSIQGAPGTEAFF
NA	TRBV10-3	CAISRDVDYEQYF
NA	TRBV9	CASSVGLQDSYGYTF
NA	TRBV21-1	CASSPRGGEFTEAFF
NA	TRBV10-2	CASSEQSPRKNIQYF
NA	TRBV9	CASSVTGVDTGELFF
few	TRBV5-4	CASSRLDNLTEAFF
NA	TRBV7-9	CASSLDNEQFF
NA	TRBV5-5	CASSLMAVNTEAFF
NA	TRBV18	CASSPDRTNTGELFF
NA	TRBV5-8	CASSPTGNYGYTF
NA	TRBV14	CASSPFSGTREETQYF
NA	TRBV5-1	CASSLAGQLNTEAFF
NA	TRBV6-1	CASTLTGDLYGYTF
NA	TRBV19	CASSSLDRKAEAFF
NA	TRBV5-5	CASSSVAGEGYTF
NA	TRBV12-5	CASGFVDRGSTNEKLFF
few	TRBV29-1	CSAGDREAFF
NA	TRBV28	CASNLPNYGYTF
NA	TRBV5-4	CASSPGTSKTGELFF
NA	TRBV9	CASSADPSSYGYTF